A selection of T cell receptor beta chains follows, all from one sample in a study of T cell repertoires in cytomegalovirus infection. TCRdb redid the calling of the reads with MiXCR, one entry per CDR3 protein. The sample carries around 230,000 distinct CDR3 sequences, around 6.2% recorded once. The sample was PBMCs. The receptors come from a human donor in good health (CMV status not recorded). Some clones in this sample may be carry-over from other donors' samples. CDR3s include the opening cysteine and the closing phenylalanine or tryptophan. Each record gives: V gene, J gene, D gene, clone size, CDR3 protein, CDR3 DNA. A D gene is named only where the DNA matches it firmly. A clone size is listed for some rows: how often the clone was seen (once, few, many), or a class if it is expanded.

>TRBV9|TRBJ1-1|TRBD1|NA
CASSATGRPTEAFF
TGTGCCAGCAGCGCGACAGGGAGACCTACTGAAGCTTTCTTT
>TRBV20-1|TRBJ2-1|TRBD1|many
CSAEPQGQGYNEQFF
TGCAGTGCCGAACCCCAGGGACAGGGGTATAATGAGCAGTTCTTC
>TRBV7-2|TRBJ2-1|NA|many
CASSFVHGTPYNEQFF
TGTGCCAGCAGCTTCGTTCACGGTACCCCCTACAATGAGCAGTTCTTC
>TRBV6-1|TRBJ2-4|NA|many
CASRDLAKNIQYF
TGTGCCAGCAGAGACCTAGCCAAAAACATTCAGTACTTC
>TRBV7-3|TRBJ1-2|NA|many
CASSSLNEGIGGYTF
TGTGCCAGCAGCTCCCTAAACGAGGGCATTGGTGGCTACACCTTC
>TRBV29-1|TRBJ1-1|TRBD1|many
CSVGQGDTEAFF
TGCAGCGTTGGACAGGGCGACACTGAAGCTTTCTTT
>TRBV10-3|TRBJ1-1|TRBD1|many
CAISGSTGGGMNTEAFF
TGTGCCATCAGTGGTTCTACAGGGGGGGGGATGAACACTGAAGCTTTCTTT
>TRBV6-4|TRBJ2-1|TRBD2|many
CASSATSGGASEQFF
TGTGCCAGCAGCGCGACTAGCGGGGGGGCTAGTGAGCAGTTCTTC
>TRBV29-1|TRBJ2-1|NA|many
CSVDDGNEQFF
TGCAGCGTTGATGACGGAAATGAGCAGTTCTTC
>TRBV5-1|TRBJ2-3|TRBD2|few
CASRLAGHITDTQYF
TGCGCCAGCAGACTAGCGGGGCATATCACAGATACGCAGTATTTT
>TRBV19|TRBJ1-2|NA|many
CASSIGPTGNYGYTF
TGTGCCAGTAGTATCGGTCCTACGGGTAACTATGGCTACACCTTC
>TRBV5-6|TRBJ1-1|TRBD1|many
CASSLATGSSTEAFF
TGTGCCAGCAGCTTGGCGACAGGGAGCAGCACTGAAGCTTTCTTT
>TRBV10-3|TRBJ1-6|NA|many
CATTGDVNSPLHF
TGTGCCACGACCGGGGATGTTAATTCACCCCTCCACTTT
>TRBV7-2|TRBJ2-5|NA|many
CASSLRRYQETQYF
TGTGCCAGCAGCTTACGGAGGTACCAAGAGACCCAGTACTTC
>TRBV25-1|TRBJ2-1|NA|few
CASSELLDNEQFF
TGTGCCAGCAGTGAATTACTGGACAATGAGCAGTTCTTC
>TRBV5-4|TRBJ2-5|NA|many
CASSVGWETQYF
TGTGCCAGCAGCGTGGGGTGGGAGACCCAGTACTTC
>TRBV5-4|TRBJ2-4|TRBD2|NA
CASSLESTSGRTIQYF
TGTGCCAGCAGCTTGGAGTCGACTAGCGGGAGAACCATTCAGTACTTC
>TRBV3-1|TRBJ2-7|NA|many
CASSQGDRGYYEQYF
TGTGCCAGCAGCCAAGGGGACCGGGGCTACTACGAGCAGTACTTC
>TRBV6-5|TRBJ1-5|NA|many
CASSYGPFWVLQPQHF
TGTGCCAGCAGTTACGGACCATTCTGGGTTCTTCAGCCCCAGCATTTT
>TRBV6-2/TRBV6-3|TRBJ1-5|TRBD1|many
CASSSLDRAQPQHF
TGTGCCAGCAGTTCCCTGGACAGGGCGCAGCCCCAGCATTTT
>TRBV19|TRBJ2-1|TRBD2|many
CASSKLGTSGGNEQFF
TGTGCCAGTAGTAAATTAGGGACTAGCGGGGGAAATGAGCAGTTCTTC
>TRBV5-6|TRBJ1-1|NA|many
CASSFPTDGGDTEAFF
TGTGCCAGCAGCTTTCCTACGGACGGAGGAGACACTGAAGCTTTCTTT
>TRBV29-1|TRBJ2-1|TRBD2|many
CSVDRGGFYEQFF
TGCAGCGTTGACCGGGGGGGTTTCTATGAGCAGTTCTTC
>TRBV7-6|TRBJ2-1|TRBD2|many
CASSSRGGLYNEQFF
TGTGCCAGCAGTTCCCGGGGAGGGCTCTACAATGAGCAGTTCTTC
>TRBV12-3/TRBV12-4|TRBJ2-2|TRBD1|many
CASSLSGGLFF
TGTGCCAGCAGTTTATCAGGGGGGCTGTTTTTT
>TRBV7-2|TRBJ1-2|NA|many
CASTSGLRANYGYTF
TGTGCCAGCACCAGTGGGCTACGGGCTAACTATGGCTACACCTTC
>TRBV7-3|TRBJ1-2|NA|many
CASSLTRPGASPQSGYTF
TGTGCCAGCAGCTTAACCCGGCCGGGCGCCTCCCCCCAGAGTGGCTACACCTTC
>TRBV13|TRBJ1-6|TRBD1|NA
CASSSDQGGGNSPLHF
TGTGCCAGCAGCTCGGACCAGGGGGGAGGTAATTCACCCCTCCACTTT
>TRBV7-9|TRBJ1-2|TRBD1|many
CASSLTGGNGYTF
TGTGCCAGCAGCTTAACAGGGGGCAATGGCTACACCTTC
>TRBV20-1|TRBJ2-7|NA|many
CSARGRGYYEQYF
TGCAGTGCTAGAGGCCGGGGGTACTACGAGCAGTACTTC
>TRBV28|TRBJ2-1|NA|many
CASSPSGDRGGGSEQFF
TGTGCCAGCAGTCCATCCGGGGACAGAGGGGGGGGGTCGGAGCAGTTCTTC
>TRBV12-3/TRBV12-4|TRBJ1-2|TRBD1|NA
CASSFSPPTGGYTF
TGTGCCAGCAGTTTTTCCCCCCCGACAGGGGGCTACACCTTC
>TRBV28|TRBJ2-1|NA|few
CASSFEEGKGYNEQFF
TGTGCCAGCAGTTTTGAGGAGGGGAAGGGATACAATGAGCAGTTCTTC
>TRBV12-3/TRBV12-4|TRBJ1-2|TRBD1|many
CASSRASGGYGYTF
TGTGCCAGCAGCCGGGCGTCAGGGGGTTATGGCTACACCTTC
>TRBV4-3|TRBJ1-2|NA|many
CASSQELLSGTNYGYTF
TGCGCCAGCAGCCAAGAATTACTTTCCGGGACTAACTATGGCTACACCTTC
>TRBV6-2/TRBV6-3|TRBJ1-6|TRBD1|many
CASSDRGHNSPLHF
TGTGCCAGCAGCGACAGGGGGCATAATTCACCCCTCCACTTT
>TRBV12-5|TRBJ2-7|TRBD1|many
CASGFGTGASEQYF
TGTGCTAGTGGTTTTGGGACAGGGGCGAGCGAGCAGTACTTC
>TRBV7-2|TRBJ2-7|NA|many
CASTTTVYEQYF
TGTGCCAGCACCACGACGGTCTACGAGCAGTACTTC
>TRBV6-5|TRBJ1-2|NA|many
CASRYRDGGYGYTF
TGTGCCAGCAGGTACCGGGACGGAGGATATGGCTACACCTTC
>TRBV9|TRBJ1-6|TRBD1|NA
CASSVGTGDSPLHF
TGTGCCAGCAGCGTAGGGACAGGGGATTCACCCCTCCACTTT
>TRBV28|TRBJ2-2|NA|many
CASSFSKGVTGELFF
TGTGCCAGCAGTTTTTCGAAAGGGGTCACCGGGGAGCTGTTTTTT
>TRBV19|TRBJ2-1|NA|few
CASSPGIPTSYNEQFF
TGTGCCAGTAGTCCCGGGATTCCCACTTCCTACAATGAGCAGTTCTTC
>TRBV6-5|TRBJ1-4|NA|NA
CANSRTRSTGIVSEKLFF
TGTGCCAACAGCCGAACTCGATCCACAGGGATCGTTTCAGAAAAACTGTTTTTT
>TRBV7-2|TRBJ2-3|NA|many
CASSLDFMASAYTQYF
TGTGCCAGCAGCTTAGATTTTATGGCTAGCGCGTATACGCAGTATTTT
>TRBV5-1|TRBJ1-3|NA|NA
CASSLSTASGNTIYF
TGCGCCAGCAGCCTGTCGACGGCTTCTGGAAACACCATATATTTT
>TRBV29-1|TRBJ2-7|NA|NA
CSVARDGFYEQYF
TGCAGCGTTGCGAGGGACGGATTCTACGAGCAGTACTTC
>TRBV7-9|TRBJ2-3|NA|many
CASSSVSGGTDTQYF
TGTGCCAGCAGCTCGGTTTCGGGAGGCACAGATACGCAGTATTTT
>TRBV4-1|TRBJ2-4|TRBD2|many
CASSQDSGGTNIQYF
TGCGCCAGCAGCCAAGATAGCGGGGGGACGAACATTCAGTACTTC